This TCR beta chain was identified in a study of memory CD4+ T cells and cytomegalovirus serostatus. The sort gate was single viable CD3+CD4+CD8-CD45RO+ cells for memory CD4+ T cells. There are a few counts of this clone. Antigen specificity is unknown. Per the original methods: After removing out-of-frame reads, 2,204,828 distinct TCRbeta sequences remained. Sequencing used immunoSEQ multiplex PCR; TCRdb keeps in-frame clones, though not all of them. That table furnishes V, J and clone size, whereas the DNA furnished D and trimming. The profile covers 25,000 to 35,000 clones, with around 75% appearing a single time and more than 0.55% taken by the ten largest. Findings and caveats of the study: Of 164 reported CMV TCRbeta sequences, around 63 were found in memory CD4+ repertoires.

Trimming removed 4 bases from V and 0 bases from J, with 12 bases in between. Per the germline V gene, CDR1 is LNHDA and CDR2 is SQIVND (reference sequence). The CDR3 is 15 residues long. V usage is TRBV19 and J usage is TRBJ1-2, with D tentatively TRBD1 (5 bases). This clonotype was sampled from an adult in good health and CMV-seronegative. The sequencing input was memory CD4+ T cells from blood. CDR3 loop: CASSTPGIANYGYTF. The CDR3, as DNA: TGTGCCAGTAGTACCCCAGGGATTGCTAACTATGGCTACACCTTC.